This T cell receptor beta chain was captured by sequencing in a study of CD8 T cells in ankylosing spondylitis. A remark on this clonotype: Its target is unknown.

Trimming stripped 4 bases from V and 0 bases from J, with 12 bases between. CDR3 length equals 15 residues. The germline V gene encodes CDR1 SGHVS and CDR2 FNYEAQ. Findings and caveats of the study: Blood from ankylosing spondylitis patients appeared to carry a characteristic roughly 8-variant TCR beta motif. Prior work had noted some motif variants in reactive arthritis blood and synovial fluid. The disease-linked clones had a CD8+ phenotype and low blood frequencies. Clones linked to disease were reported to show significant enrichment in matched ankylosing spondylitis synovial fluid.

TCRdb independently ran MiXCR on the 5' RACE reads; one entry per CDR3 protein. The repertoire has a few hundred thousand distinct CDR3 sequences, roughly 20% of them found once; the top ten carry 3% to 4%. The chain links TRBV7-6 to TRBJ1-1, with D perhaps matching TRBD1 (6 bases). Sequencing was done on a sample of blood, either unsorted or a sorted T cell fraction (not recorded which). This sequence originates from a female donor with ankylosing spondylitis or in good health (not recorded which). CDR3 protein: CASSSTRGLNTEAFF. Here the CDR3 DNA reads TGTGCCAGCAGCTCAACCAGGGGTCTGAACACTGAAGCTTTCTTT.